These 15 T cell receptor beta chains share one sample of origin, sequenced in a study of T cells in Graves' hyperthyroidism and ophthalmopathy. Template material for amplifying TCR beta CDR3 regions consisted of RNA transcripts. An initial round of RT-PCR targeting the TCR CDR3 relied on the HTBI primer set. In TCRdb, the multiplex PCR reads were re-called with MiXCR into one record per CDR3 protein. In the table there are some 770,000 distinct CDR3 sequences, 15% to 20% of which are singletons. Sequenced material: blood. Receptors were obtained from a man in his late teens or twenties with Graves' hyperthyroidism.

There are many counts of this clonotype. CDR3 residues: CAWRHGELFF. The CDR3, as DNA: TGTGCCTGGAGACACGGGGAGCTGTTTTTT. The rearrangement joins TRBV30 to TRBJ2-2; D unresolved. Germline V lookup: CDR1 GTSNPN, CDR2 SVGIG (reference sequence). This CDR3 comprises 10 residues. V was clipped by 3 bases and J by 7 bases, with 3 bases between them.

In this sample, this clonotype turned up many times. The rearrangement joins TRBV28 to TRBJ2-5, with 8 bases lining up with TRBD1. Germline loops: CDR1 MDHEN, CDR2 SYDVKM. The V segment lost 6 bases and the J segment 3 bases; nucleotides outside the gene matches: 3. This CDR3 contains 13 residues. The CDR3 loop reads CASRPGGEETQYF. As DNA, the CDR3 is TGTGCCAGCAGGCCAGGGGGCGAAGAGACCCAGTACTTC. The full variable domain, its missing parts supplied by reference TRBV28 and TRBJ2-5, is DVKVTQSSRYLVKRTGEKVFLECVQDMDHENMFWYRQDPGLGLRLIYFSYDVKMKEKGDIPEGYSVSREKKERFSLILESASTNQTSMYLCASRPGGEETQYFGPGTRLLVL.

The sample holds a few counts of this clonotype. V is TRBV6-1 and J is TRBJ2-3, with D possibly being TRBD1 (5 bases). Trimming left V 5 bases short and J 1 base short, with 10 bases between. Germline V gene sequence: CDR1 MNHNS, CDR2 SASEGT. This CDR3 has 14 residues. CDR3 loop: CASSYQTGTDTQYF. The CDR3 region has the DNA TGTGCCAGCAGTTACCAGACAGGCACAGATACGCAGTATTTT.

This clonotype was counted between two and nine times. The chain couples TRBV7-9 to TRBJ1-4; a possible D gene is TRBD1 (6 bases). CDR1 is SEHNR, CDR2 FQNEAQ, per germline (reference sequence). Deletions cut 5 bases from V and 7 bases from J, with 17 bases between. CDR3 size: 15 residues. In nucleotides, the CDR3 is TGTGCCAGCAGCCGTAGGGGCAGGGGTGGTGAAAAACTGTTTTTT. It translates to CASSRRGRGGEKLFF.

The chain is built from TRBV20-1 and TRBJ2-1; D may be TRBD2 (5 bases). Germline lookup yields CDR1 DFQATT and CDR2 SNEGSKA (reference sequence). Trimming shortened V by 2 bases and J by 8 bases, and 22 bases separated the two germline ends. This CDR3 region has 16 residues. The CDR3 coding sequence is TGCAGTGCTAGACCCTTTGAAGCGAGAGGGCCCGATGAGCAGTTCTTC. Translated, it gives CSARPFEARGPDEQFF.

This clonotype has more than one count but fewer than ten. The chain joins TRBV6-1 to TRBJ2-5; perhaps D is TRBD1 or TRBD2 (6 bases each). Trimming left V 4 bases short and J 3 bases short, with 15 bases between. The germline V gene has CDR1 MNHNS and CDR2 SASEGT. This CDR3 has 15 amino acids. CDR3: CASSGMGAGKETQYF. CDR3 nucleotide sequence: TGTGCCAGCAGTGGCATGGGGGCGGGAAAAGAGACCCAGTACTTC.

This clonotype has a count of ten or more. The rearrangement links TRBV24-1 to TRBJ2-3; 12 bases line up with TRBD2. Germline V gives CDR1 KGHDR, CDR2 SFDVKD. This CDR3 region has 17 residues. Trimming removed 4 bases from V and 0 bases from J; junction bases left unmatched: 4. This CDR3 is CATSDRTSGDSTDTQYF. CDR3 nucleotide sequence: TGTGCCACCAGTGACCGGACTAGCGGGGATAGCACAGATACGCAGTATTTT.

Notes on this clonotype: A much larger clone lies a single base off, so this may be a read error. This chain joins TRBV30 and TRBJ2-5, with D hard to call. V was cut by 2 bases and J by 0 bases, with 16 bases left in between. This CDR3 is 16 amino acids long. Germline-derived CDR1 and CDR2 are GTSNPN and SVGIG (reference sequence). CDR3 residues: CAWSPRQGRYQETQYF. Written as DNA, the CDR3 is TGTGCCTGGAGTCCCAGACAAGGAAGATACCAAGAGACCCAGTACTTC.

There are many counts of this clonotype. The rearrangement links TRBV28 to TRBJ1-1; TRBD1 might be the D (5 bases). The CDR3 is made up of 10 amino acids. Germline V gives CDR1 MDHEN, CDR2 SYDVKM. The CDR3 DNA is TGTGCAACAGGTTACACTGAAGCTTTCTTT. Protein: CATGYTEAFF.

This clonotype was counted between two and nine times. CDR3 sequence: CASSFSGRPHNEQFF. Here the CDR3 DNA reads TGTGCCAGCAGCTTTAGCGGGAGGCCCCACAATGAGCAGTTCTTC. The chain recombines TRBV7-2 with TRBJ2-1; TRBD2 matches 10 bases. The CDR3 extends over 15 amino acids. The J segment lost 5 bases and the V segment lost 3 bases, leaving 4 bases of the junction unmatched. CDR1 is SGHTA, CDR2 FQGNSA, per germline.

The gene calls are TRBV7-2 and TRBJ1-2; TRBD1 aligns across 8 bases. Trimming removed 3 bases from V and 8 bases from J; junction bases left unmatched: 5. CDR1 and CDR2 from the germline V gene are SGHTA and FQGNSA. The CDR3 totals 13 residues. CDR3 DNA: TGTGCCAGCAGCTTGGACAGGGTACAGGGCTACACCTTC. It specifies CASSLDRVQGYTF.

In its sample, this clonotype was seen a few times. CDR3 amino acids: CASSLETGANVLTF. The DNA for the CDR3 is TGTGCCAGCAGCTTAGAAACCGGGGCCAACGTCCTGACTTTC. The chain combines TRBV7-2 with TRBJ2-6, with D unresolved. The CDR3 runs 14 residues. V was cut by 1 base and J by 4 bases, with 5 bases left in between. In germline, CDR1 is SGHTA, CDR2 FQGNSA.

In its sample, this clonotype was seen a few times. The CDR3 protein is CASSLLAAGPYNEQFF. The CDR3 nucleotides are TGTGCCAGCAGCCTCTTGGCGGCTGGGCCCTACAATGAGCAGTTCTTC. The chain has TRBV7-9 and TRBJ2-1; D is unresolved. CDR1 and CDR2 from the germline V gene are SEHNR and FQNEAQ (reference sequence). The CDR3 spans 16 residues. Trimming shortened V by 5 bases and J by 2 bases, and 16 bases separated the two germline ends.

This clonotype was found a few times. J is TRBJ2-7 and V is TRBV2; possible D gene TRBD2, 6 bases. The CDR3 runs 13 residues. V was cut by 6 bases and J by 3 bases, with 12 bases left in between. Germline assignment: CDR1 SNHLY and CDR2 FYNNEI. The CDR3 protein is CASRGRDFYEQYF. CDR3 nucleotide sequence: TGTGCCAGCAGGGGCCGGGACTTCTACGAGCAGTACTTC.

Many counts were recorded for this clonotype. V usage is TRBV18 and J usage is TRBJ1-1, with D tentatively TRBD1 (5 bases). The CDR3 sequence is 15 residues long. The V end was cut by 6 bases, the J end by 1 base, with 15 bases between. The germline CDR1 and CDR2 sequences are KGHSH and LQKENI. Here the CDR3 reads CASSSLRGSNTEAFF. CDR3 in DNA: TGTGCCAGCTCGTCCCTTAGGGGATCGAACACTGAAGCTTTCTTT.